The 17 T cell receptor beta chains below all came from one sample that was sequenced in a study of blood T cells in healthy people across ages. Alongside a J-beta primer mix, a sample-barcoded 5' primer served in a second PCR lasting roughly 6 to 11 cycles. TCRdb analysed the 5' RACE reads with MiXCR anew, one entry per CDR3 protein. The sample has just over 1 million distinct CDR3 sequences, 35% to 50% seen once. The sequenced sample was blood. The receptors were gathered from a woman aged 55 to 70 in good health.

V usage is TRBV27 and J usage is TRBJ1-1; a weak D match, TRBD1 (5 bases). The CDR3 is 13 amino acids. Trimming cost V 3 bases and J 11 bases, with 16 bases left between them. CDR1 MNHEY and CDR2 SMNVEV come from the germline V gene (reference sequence). The CDR3 is CASSLWQGSDAFF. In DNA, the CDR3 is TGTGCCAGCAGTTTGTGGCAGGGAAGTGACGCTTTCTTT.

The CDR3 here is CASSPLAPYNEQFF. The CDR3 DNA reads as TGTGCCAGCAGCCCCCTGGCCCCCTACAATGAGCAGTTCTTC. The gene calls are TRBV7-3 and TRBJ2-1; no definite D call. The germline CDR1 and CDR2 sequences are SGHTA and FQGTGA. This CDR3 has 14 amino acids. With 5 bases removed from V and 2 bases from J, the gap between germline ends came to 10 bases.

J is TRBJ2-7 and V is TRBV27; TRBD2 matches at 12 bases. Germline assignment: CDR1 MNHEY and CDR2 SMNVEV (reference sequence). J lost 2 bases, V lost 3 bases, and 5 bases had no gene match. This CDR3 has 16 residues. The CDR3 coding sequence is TGTGCCAGCAGTTTCTACCCTAGCGGGAGGGCCTACGAGCAGTACTTC. Translation: CASSFYPSGRAYEQYF.

The CDR3 bases are TGTGCCAGCAGCGCAGGACAGGGATTAACCTACGAGCAGTACTTC. It codes for CASSAGQGLTYEQYF. The chain is built from TRBV9 and TRBJ2-7; 8 positions agree with TRBD1. With 3 bases clipped from V and 2 bases from J, the junction kept 7 bases outside the gene matches. Germline lookup yields CDR1 SGDLS and CDR2 YYNGEE. The CDR3 is 15 amino acids.

This rearrangement joins TRBV7-3 to TRBJ2-3; D not certain. V lost 0 bases and J lost 4, with 8 bases in between. CDR1 is SGHTA, CDR2 FQGTGA, per germline. The length of the CDR3 is 14 residues. The CDR3 nucleotides are TGTGCCAGCAGCTTAACGACGTCCCCAGATACGCAGTATTTT. Translated: CASSLTTSPDTQYF.

A few counts support this clonotype. The V and J genes are TRBV7-6 and TRBJ2-3; no clear D gene. The V end lost 5 bases, the J end lost 4 bases, and 13 bases lay between the germline ends. The germline gives CDR1 SGHVS, CDR2 FNYEAQ. This CDR3 is 14 amino acids long. The CDR3 region has the DNA TGTGCCAGCAGCGAACGTACAAAACCAGATACGCAGTATTTT. Residues: CASSERTKPDTQYF.

The gene calls are TRBV14 and TRBJ2-5, with D hard to call. This CDR3 has 14 residues. Germline loops: CDR1 SGHDN, CDR2 FVKESK. Trimming cost V 0 bases and J 5 bases, with 10 bases left between them. In DNA form, the CDR3 reads TGTGCCAGCAGCCAAGACCGACGAGTCGAGACCCAGTACTTC. It encodes CASSQDRRVETQYF.

The chain links TRBV12-3 or TRBV12-4 to TRBJ1-1, with D possibly TRBD1 on 5 matching bases. The CDR3 is made up of 13 amino acids. Trimming took 3 bases from V and 6 from J, leaving 11 bases between them. The CDR3 region is CASSFGGGAEAFF. In DNA, the CDR3 is TGTGCCAGCAGTTTTGGTGGGGGAGCTGAAGCTTTCTTT.

The V call is TRBV6-2 or TRBV6-3, the J call TRBJ1-2; D unclear. The V gene lost 0 bases and the J gene lost 8 bases, with 10 bases spanning the gap. There are 13 residues in the CDR3. Germline V CDR1 and CDR2: MNHEY, SVGEGT. The CDR3 reads CASSYSTSTGYTF. For the CDR3, the DNA is TGTGCCAGCAGTTACTCGACTTCAACCGGCTACACCTTC.

This clonotype was observed a handful of times. The rearrangement links TRBV27 to TRBJ2-3; 9 bases agree with TRBD2. The trim removed 3 bases at V and 4 bases at J, leaving 2 bases unmatched. The CDR3 has 14 residues. Germline V CDR1 and CDR2: MNHEY, SMNVEV (reference sequence). The CDR3 DNA is TGTGCCAGCAGTTTTAGCGGGGGAGCAGATACGCAGTATTTT. Translating gives CASSFSGGADTQYF.

This clonotype has a handful of counts. The V gene is TRBV2, the J gene TRBJ1-5; perhaps TRBD1 as D (5 bases). The V gene's germline CDR1 is SNHLY and CDR2 FYNNEI. CDR3 length: 13 residues. Trimming took 8 bases from V and 3 from J, leaving 11 bases between them. CDR3 coding DNA: TGTGCCAGCTCGACAGAGAACAATCAGCCCCAGCATTTT. It codes for CASSTENNQPQHF.

The chain joins TRBV11-2 to TRBJ2-1, with TRBD2 matching over 11 bases. Per the germline V gene, CDR1 is SGHAT and CDR2 is FQNNGV. The CDR3 has 16 residues. V trimming: 1 base; J trimming: 10 bases; junction bases outside the gene matches: 9. CDR3 amino acids: CASSLASGLAGQEQFF. CDR3 coding DNA: TGTGCCAGCAGCTTAGCAAGCGGACTAGCGGGTCAGGAGCAGTTCTTC.

CDR3 sequence reads: CASSLESLDTQYF. In DNA, the CDR3 is TGCGCCAGCAGCTTGGAATCTTTGGATACGCAGTATTTT. The chain is built from TRBV5-1 and TRBJ2-3; no firm D call. CDR3 size: 13 residues. CDR1 is SGHRS and CDR2 is YFSETQ in the germline V gene. V lost 0 bases to trimming and J lost 6 bases, with 8 bases between them.

A few counts support this clonotype. The V and J genes are TRBV15 and TRBJ2-4, with 7 positions matching TRBD2. The J call is uncertain, as TRBJ2-7 better fits the DNA end. The CDR3 extends over 16 amino acids. CDR1 is LNHNV and CDR2 is YYDKDF in the germline V gene (reference sequence). CDR3 sequence reads: CATSRDLVSGSYEQYF. CDR3 nucleotide sequence: TGTGCCACCAGCAGAGATCTGGTTAGCGGGTCCTACGAGCAGTACTTC.

This clonotype has more than one count but fewer than ten. The V gene is TRBV7-2, the J gene TRBJ1-2, with 7 positions matching TRBD1. V trimming: 0 bases; J trimming: 1 base; junction bases outside the gene matches: 5. Germline V gene data show CDR1 as SGHTA and CDR2 as FQGNSA. The CDR3 runs to 16 residues. CDR3 DNA: TGTGCCAGCAGCTTAGCCCGGGACAGCCTTAACTATGGCTACACCTTC. Translated: CASSLARDSLNYGYTF.

This clonotype was counted a few times. The V call is TRBV4-1, the J call TRBJ1-5; D is possibly TRBD1 (5 bases). The CDR3 is made up of 16 amino acids. The germline V gene has CDR1 MGHRA and CDR2 YSYEKL. The V end lost 3 bases, the J end lost 7 bases, and 19 bases lay between the germline ends. CDR3 sequence: CASSHTGTLKGQPQHF. CDR3 nucleotides: TGCGCCAGCAGCCATACCGGGACGCTCAAAGGACAGCCCCAGCATTTT.

This clonotype was detected a few times. The chain is built from TRBV4-1 and TRBJ2-1; D gene unclear. Trimming stripped 0 bases from V and 3 bases from J, with 12 bases between. There are 16 residues in the CDR3. Germline assignment: CDR1 MGHRA and CDR2 YSYEKL. CDR3 sequence reads: CASSQDFSGFYNEQFF. The CDR3 bases are TGCGCCAGCAGCCAAGATTTCTCCGGGTTCTACAATGAGCAGTTCTTC.